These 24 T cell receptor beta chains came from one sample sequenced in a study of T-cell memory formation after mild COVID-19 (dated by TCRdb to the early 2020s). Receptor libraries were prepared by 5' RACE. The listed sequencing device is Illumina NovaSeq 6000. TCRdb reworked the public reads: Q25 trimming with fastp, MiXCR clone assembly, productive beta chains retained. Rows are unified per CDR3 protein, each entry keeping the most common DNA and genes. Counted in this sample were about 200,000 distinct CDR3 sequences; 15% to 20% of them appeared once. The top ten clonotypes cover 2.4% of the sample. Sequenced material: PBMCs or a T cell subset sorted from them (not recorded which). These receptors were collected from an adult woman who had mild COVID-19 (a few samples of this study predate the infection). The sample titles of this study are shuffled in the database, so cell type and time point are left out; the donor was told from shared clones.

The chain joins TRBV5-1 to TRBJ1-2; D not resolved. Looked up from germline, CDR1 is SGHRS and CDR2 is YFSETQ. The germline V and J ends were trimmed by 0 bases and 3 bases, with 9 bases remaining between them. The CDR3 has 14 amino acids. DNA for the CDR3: TGCGCCAGCAGCTTGGCCATGGCCGACTATGGCTACACCTTC. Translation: CASSLAMADYGYTF.

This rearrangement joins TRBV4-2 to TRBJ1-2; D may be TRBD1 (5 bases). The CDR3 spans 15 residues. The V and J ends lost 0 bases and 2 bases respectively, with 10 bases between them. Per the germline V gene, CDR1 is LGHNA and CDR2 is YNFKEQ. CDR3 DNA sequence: TGTGCCAGCAGCCAAGATATTCCAGGGAACTATGGCTACACCTTC. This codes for CASSQDIPGNYGYTF.

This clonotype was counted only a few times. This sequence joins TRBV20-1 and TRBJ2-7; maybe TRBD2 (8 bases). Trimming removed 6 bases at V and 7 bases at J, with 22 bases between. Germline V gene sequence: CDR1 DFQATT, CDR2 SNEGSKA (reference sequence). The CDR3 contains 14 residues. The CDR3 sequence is CSARQGLEVGEQYF. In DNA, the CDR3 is TGCAGTGCACGACAGGGACTAGAAGTAGGAGAGCAGTACTTC.

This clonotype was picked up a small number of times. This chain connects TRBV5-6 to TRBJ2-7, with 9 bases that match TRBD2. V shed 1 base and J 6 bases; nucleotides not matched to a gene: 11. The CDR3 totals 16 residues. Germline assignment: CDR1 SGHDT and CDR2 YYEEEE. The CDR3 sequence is CASSLSIAGGPVEQYF. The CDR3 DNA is TGTGCCAGCAGCTTGAGTATCGCGGGAGGGCCGGTCGAGCAGTACTTC.

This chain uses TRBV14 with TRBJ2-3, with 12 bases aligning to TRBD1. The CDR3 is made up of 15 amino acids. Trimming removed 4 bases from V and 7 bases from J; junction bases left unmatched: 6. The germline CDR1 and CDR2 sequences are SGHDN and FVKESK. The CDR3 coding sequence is TGTGCCAGCAGCCCCGCGGGACAGGGGGCACATACGCAGTATTTT. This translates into CASSPAGQGAHTQYF.

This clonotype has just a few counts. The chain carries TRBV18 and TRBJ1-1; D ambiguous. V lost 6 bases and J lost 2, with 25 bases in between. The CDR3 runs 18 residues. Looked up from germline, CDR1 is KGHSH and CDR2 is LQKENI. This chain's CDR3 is CASSPNSAGWSTNTEAFF. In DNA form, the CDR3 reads TGTGCCAGCTCGCCGAATTCGGCTGGATGGAGTACTAACACTGAAGCTTTCTTT.

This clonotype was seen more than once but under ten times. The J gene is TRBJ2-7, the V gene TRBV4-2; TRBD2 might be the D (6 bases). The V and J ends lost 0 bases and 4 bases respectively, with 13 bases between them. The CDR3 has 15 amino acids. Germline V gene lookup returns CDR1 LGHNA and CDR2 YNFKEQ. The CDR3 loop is CASSQDIGLPYEQYF. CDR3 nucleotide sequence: TGTGCCAGCAGCCAAGATATCGGACTACCTTACGAGCAGTACTTC.

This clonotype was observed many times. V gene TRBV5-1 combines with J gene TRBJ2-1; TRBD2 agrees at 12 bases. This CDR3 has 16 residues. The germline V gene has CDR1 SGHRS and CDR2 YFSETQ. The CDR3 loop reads CASTGGLAGVYNEQFF. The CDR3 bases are TGCGCTTCTACCGGGGGACTAGCGGGCGTCTACAATGAGCAGTTCTTC.

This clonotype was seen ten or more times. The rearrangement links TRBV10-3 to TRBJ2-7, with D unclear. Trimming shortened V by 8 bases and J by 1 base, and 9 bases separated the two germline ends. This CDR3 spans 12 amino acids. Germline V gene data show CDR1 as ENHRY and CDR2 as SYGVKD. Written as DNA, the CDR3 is TGTGCCATCGGTAAAGTTTCCTACGAGCAGTACTTC. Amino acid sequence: CAIGKVSYEQYF.

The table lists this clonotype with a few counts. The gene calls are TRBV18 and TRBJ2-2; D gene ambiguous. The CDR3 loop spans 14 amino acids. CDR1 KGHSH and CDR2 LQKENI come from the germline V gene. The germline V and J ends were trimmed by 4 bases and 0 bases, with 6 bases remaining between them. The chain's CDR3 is CASSLNANTGELFF. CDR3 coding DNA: TGTGCCAGCTCACTCAACGCGAACACCGGGGAGCTGTTTTTT.

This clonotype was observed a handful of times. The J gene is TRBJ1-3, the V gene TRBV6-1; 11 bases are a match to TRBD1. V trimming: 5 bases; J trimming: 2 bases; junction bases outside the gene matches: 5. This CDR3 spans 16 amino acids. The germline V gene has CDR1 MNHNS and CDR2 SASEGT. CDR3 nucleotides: TGTGCCAGCAGTTCGGGACAGGGGGGGACTGGAAACACCATATATTTT. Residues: CASSSGQGGTGNTIYF.

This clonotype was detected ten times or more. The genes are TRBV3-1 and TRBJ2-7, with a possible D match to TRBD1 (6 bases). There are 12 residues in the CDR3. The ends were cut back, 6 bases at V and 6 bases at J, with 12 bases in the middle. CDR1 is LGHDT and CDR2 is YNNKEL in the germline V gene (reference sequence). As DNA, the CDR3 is TGTGCCAGCAGTCCCCAGGGGAGCGAGCAGTACTTC. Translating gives CASSPQGSEQYF.

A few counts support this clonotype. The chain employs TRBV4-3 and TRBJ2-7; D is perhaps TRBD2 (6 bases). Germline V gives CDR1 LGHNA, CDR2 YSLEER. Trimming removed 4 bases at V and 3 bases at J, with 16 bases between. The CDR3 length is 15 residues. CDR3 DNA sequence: TGCGCCAGCAGCCCGGGGGTGGCCGGCCGCTACGAGCAGTACTTC. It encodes CASSPGVAGRYEQYF.

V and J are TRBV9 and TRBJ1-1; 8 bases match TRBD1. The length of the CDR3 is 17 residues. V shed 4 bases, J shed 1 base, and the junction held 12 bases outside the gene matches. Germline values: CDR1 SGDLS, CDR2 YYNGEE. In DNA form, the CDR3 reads TGTGCCAGCAGCCCGCGCCCGGGCGACAGGGGGAACACTGAAGCTTTCTTT. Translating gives CASSPRPGDRGNTEAFF.

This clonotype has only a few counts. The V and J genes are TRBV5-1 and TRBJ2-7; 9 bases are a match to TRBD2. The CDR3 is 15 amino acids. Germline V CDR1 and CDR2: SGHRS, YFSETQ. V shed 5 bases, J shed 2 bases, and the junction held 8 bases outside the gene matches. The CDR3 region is CASRPSPSGTYEQYF. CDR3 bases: TGCGCCAGCAGGCCCTCTCCTAGCGGGACCTACGAGCAGTACTTC.

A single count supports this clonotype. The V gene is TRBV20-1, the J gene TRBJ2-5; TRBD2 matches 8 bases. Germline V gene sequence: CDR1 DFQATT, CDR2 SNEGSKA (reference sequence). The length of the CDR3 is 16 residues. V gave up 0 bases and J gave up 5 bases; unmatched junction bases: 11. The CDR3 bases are TGCAGTGCTAGAGATGCCTCGACTAGCGTTCGCGAGACCCAGTACTTC. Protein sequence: CSARDASTSVRETQYF.

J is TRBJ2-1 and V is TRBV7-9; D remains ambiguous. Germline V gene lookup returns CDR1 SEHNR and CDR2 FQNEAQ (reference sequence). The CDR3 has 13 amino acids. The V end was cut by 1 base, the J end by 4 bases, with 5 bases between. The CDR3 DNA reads TGTGCCAGCAGCTTAGGGATTTACAATGAGCAGTTCTTC. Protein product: CASSLGIYNEQFF.

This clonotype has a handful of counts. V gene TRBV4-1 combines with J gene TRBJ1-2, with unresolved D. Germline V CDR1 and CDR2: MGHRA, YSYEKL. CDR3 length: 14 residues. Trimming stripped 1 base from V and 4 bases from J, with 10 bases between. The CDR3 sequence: CASSQALEGYGYTF. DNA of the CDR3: TGCGCCAGCAGCCAAGCCTTAGAGGGCTATGGCTACACCTTC.

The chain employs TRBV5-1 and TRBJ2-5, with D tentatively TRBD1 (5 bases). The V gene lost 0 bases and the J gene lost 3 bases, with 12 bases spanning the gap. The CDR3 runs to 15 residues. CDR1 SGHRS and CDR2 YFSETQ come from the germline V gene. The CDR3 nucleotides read TGCGCCAGCAGCTTGGGGGGCCTTCCTGAAGAGACCCAGTACTTC. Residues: CASSLGGLPEETQYF.

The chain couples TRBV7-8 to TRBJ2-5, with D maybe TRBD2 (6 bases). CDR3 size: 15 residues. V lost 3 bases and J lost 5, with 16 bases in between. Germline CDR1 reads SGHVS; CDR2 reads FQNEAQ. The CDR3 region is CASSFVGGFRETQYF. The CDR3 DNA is TGTGCCAGCAGCTTCGTTGGGGGGTTTAGGGAGACCCAGTACTTC.

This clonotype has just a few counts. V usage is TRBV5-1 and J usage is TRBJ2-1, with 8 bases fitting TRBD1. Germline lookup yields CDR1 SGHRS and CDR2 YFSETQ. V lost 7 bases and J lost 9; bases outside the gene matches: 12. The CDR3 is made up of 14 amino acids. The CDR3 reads CASGAGQEKSEQFF. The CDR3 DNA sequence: TGCGCCAGCGGGGCGGGACAGGAAAAGAGTGAGCAGTTCTTC.

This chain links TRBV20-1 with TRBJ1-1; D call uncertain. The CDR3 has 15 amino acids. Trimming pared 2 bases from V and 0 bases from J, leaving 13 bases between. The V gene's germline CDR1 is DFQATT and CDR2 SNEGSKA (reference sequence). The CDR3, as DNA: TGCAGTGCTAGAAAGTTCGGACGGATGAACACTGAAGCTTTCTTT. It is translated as CSARKFGRMNTEAFF.

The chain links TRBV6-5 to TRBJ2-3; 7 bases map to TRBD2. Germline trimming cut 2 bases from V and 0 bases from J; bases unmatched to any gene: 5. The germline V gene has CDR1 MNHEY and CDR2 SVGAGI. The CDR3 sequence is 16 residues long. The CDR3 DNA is TGTGCCAGCAGTTACCCCGGCGGGGGAAGCACAGATACGCAGTATTTT. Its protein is CASSYPGGGSTDTQYF.

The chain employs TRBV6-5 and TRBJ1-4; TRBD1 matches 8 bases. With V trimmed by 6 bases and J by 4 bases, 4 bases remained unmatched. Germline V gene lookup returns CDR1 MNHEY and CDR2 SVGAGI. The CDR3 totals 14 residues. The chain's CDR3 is CASRDRAFNEKLFF. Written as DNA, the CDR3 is TGTGCCAGCAGGGACAGGGCTTTTAATGAAAAACTGTTTTTT.